Presented here are 27 T cell receptor beta chains from one specimen sequenced in a study of OX40 agonist ivuxolimab in advanced cancers. Sequencing used immunoSEQ multiplex PCR; TCRdb keeps in-frame clones, though not all of them. The sample records roughly 63,000 clones, roughly 89% being singletons. The specimen comprised CD4+ or CD8+ T cells sorted from blood, sampled in a trial of the OX40 agonist ivuxolimab. These receptors came from an adult with an advanced solid tumor such as melanoma, head and neck, liver or kidney cancer.

V is TRBV27 and J is TRBJ2-5; 10 nucleotides match TRBD1. The V gene end was trimmed by 5 bases and the J gene end by 3 bases; junction bases not matched to a gene: 18. This CDR3 contains 19 residues. Germline V gene sequence: CDR1 MNHEY, CDR2 SMNVEV (reference sequence). This chain's CDR3 is CASSPRGTGATINEETQYF. The CDR3 bases are TGTGCCAGCAGTCCACGGGGGACAGGGGCCACTATTAACGAAGAGACCCAGTACTTC.

The chain joins TRBV27 to TRBJ1-1; D gene ambiguous. CDR1 is MNHEY and CDR2 is SMNVEV in the germline V gene (reference sequence). Between the trimmed V and J ends, which lost 5 bases and 0 bases, there was a span of 7 bases. This CDR3 region has 13 residues. CDR3 sequence (DNA): TGTGCCAGCAGTCCTTCGTTGAACACTGAAGCTTTCTTT. Its protein is CASSPSLNTEAFF.

The chain is built from TRBV28 and TRBJ1-5, with TRBD1 matching over 8 bases. The CDR3 has 13 residues. Trimming removed 7 bases from V and 6 bases from J; junction bases left unmatched: 5. Germline CDR1 MDHEN, CDR2 SYDVKM. The CDR3 DNA sequence: TGTGCCAGCACCGGCAGGGGGCTTCAGCCCCAGCATTTT. Translation: CASTGRGLQPQHF.

The chain joins TRBV5-1 to TRBJ2-7; maybe TRBD2 (6 bases). Germline V gene lookup returns CDR1 SGHRS and CDR2 YFSETQ. Trimming stripped 2 bases from V and 5 bases from J, with 14 bases between. CDR3 size: 14 residues. The CDR3 loop is CASSFSGGRNEQYF. CDR3 DNA sequence: TGCGCCAGCAGCTTTAGTGGGGGGAGGAACGAGCAGTACTTC.

This clone was seen just once. The J gene is TRBJ2-1, the V gene TRBV27, with D unresolved. V lost 2 bases to trimming and J lost 3 bases, with 14 bases between them. Germline loops: CDR1 MNHEY, CDR2 SMNVEV (reference sequence). This CDR3 comprises 16 residues. DNA of the CDR3: TGTGCCAGCAGTTTAGCATTTTCCACTTACTACAATGAGCAGTTCTTC. Translated: CASSLAFSTYYNEQFF.

This sequence joins TRBV28 and TRBJ2-7; TRBD1 matches at 7 bases. The CDR3 runs to 15 residues. The V gene's germline CDR1 is MDHEN and CDR2 SYDVKM. After removal of 3 bases from V and 5 bases from J, the junction contained 10 bases not matched to a gene. The CDR3 DNA is TGTGCCAGCAGTTTGCCCGGGACAGCTTCACACGAGCAGTACTTC. This encodes CASSLPGTASHEQYF.

The table lists this clone with a count of one. This chain joins TRBV5-1 and TRBJ2-1; no clear D. The germline V and J ends were trimmed by 3 bases and 8 bases, with 9 bases remaining between them. Germline V gene data show CDR1 as SGHRS and CDR2 as YFSETQ. CDR3 length equals 12 residues. The CDR3 DNA follows: TGCGCCAGCAGCTCCGTCTTCCATGAGCAGTTCTTC. Its protein product is CASSSVFHEQFF. Full variable domain (outside the CDR3, taken from reference TRBV5-1 and TRBJ2-1): KAGVTQTPRYLIKTRGQQVTLSCSPISGHRSVSWYQQTPGQGLQFLFEYFSETQRNKGNFPGRFSGRQFSNSRSEMNVSTLELGDSALYLCASSSVFHEQFFGPGTRLTVL.

This chain connects TRBV6-5 to TRBJ2-7, with D hard to call. Germline V lookup: CDR1 MNHEY, CDR2 SVGAGI. V lost 7 bases to trimming and J lost 0 bases, with 10 bases between them. The CDR3 is 13 amino acids. CDR3 nucleotide sequence: TGTGCCAGCACCGGCAAGAGCTCCTACGAGCAGTACTTC. Translation: CASTGKSSYEQYF.

This chain connects TRBV5-1 to TRBJ2-7; D is possibly TRBD1 (6 bases). V lost 4 bases, J lost 4 bases, and 24 bases lay in between. The CDR3 is 17 residues long. CDR1 is SGHRS, CDR2 YFSETQ, per germline. The CDR3 nucleotides are TGCGCCAGCAGCCATGGGCCCATCGACAGGTCATCTTACGAGCAGTACTTC. This sequence encodes CASSHGPIDRSSYEQYF.

The chain recombines TRBV29-1 with TRBJ2-1; D is possibly TRBD1 (6 bases). CDR3 length equals 14 residues. The germline V and J ends were trimmed by 3 bases and 6 bases, with 15 bases remaining between them. Germline-derived CDR1 and CDR2 are SQVTM and ANQGSEA. The CDR3 region is CSVDPQTGTNEQFF. CDR3 DNA sequence: TGCAGCGTTGATCCCCAGACAGGAACCAATGAGCAGTTCTTC.

This chain joins TRBV5-4 and TRBJ1-1, with 9 bases aligning to TRBD1. V lost 5 bases and J lost 4; bases outside the gene matches: 6. Germline CDR1 SGHNT, CDR2 YYREEE (reference sequence). The CDR3 totals 14 residues. The CDR3 nucleotides read TGTGCCAGCAGGGTGGGGACAGGGAGCACTGAAGCTTTCTTT. Protein: CASRVGTGSTEAFF. Full variable domain (remainder filled in from reference TRBV5-4 and TRBJ1-1): ETGVTQSPTHLIKTRGQQVTLRCSSQSGHNTVSWYQQALGQGPQFIFQYYREEENGRGNFPPRFSGLQFPNYSSELNVNALELDDSALYLCASRVGTGSTEAFFGQGTRLTVV.

This clone has just a few counts. V gene TRBV6-6 combines with J gene TRBJ2-7; D gene ambiguous. Trimming pared 0 bases from V and 7 bases from J, leaving 7 bases between. The CDR3 totals 12 residues. The germline V gene has CDR1 MNHNY and CDR2 SVGAGI (reference sequence). The CDR3 DNA is TGTGCCAGCAGTTACTCGTCGCTAGAGCAGTACTTC. It specifies CASSYSSLEQYF.

This chain links TRBV15 with TRBJ2-1; no definite D call. This CDR3 is built from 14 residues. Germline CDR1 reads LNHNV; CDR2 reads YYDKDF (reference sequence). Trimming cost V 0 bases and J 2 bases, with 5 bases left between them. CDR3 protein: CATSRDSAYNEQFF. The DNA of the CDR3 is TGTGCCACCAGCAGAGACTCGGCCTACAATGAGCAGTTCTTC.

The chain combines TRBV28 with TRBJ1-2; 8 bases align to TRBD1. This CDR3 spans 14 amino acids. Germline V lookup: CDR1 MDHEN, CDR2 SYDVKM. V gave up 6 bases and J gave up 4 bases; unmatched junction bases: 7. The DNA for the CDR3 is TGTGCCAGCAGCGGACAGGGCTGGTTCTATGGCTACACCTTC. This sequence encodes CASSGQGWFYGYTF.

CDR3 amino acids: CASNLGQGDYGYTF. Here the CDR3 DNA reads TGTGCCAGCAATTTGGGACAGGGGGACTATGGCTACACCTTC. The V gene is TRBV28, the J gene TRBJ1-2, with 11 nucleotides matching TRBD1. Germline V gene data show CDR1 as MDHEN and CDR2 as SYDVKM. The CDR3 extends over 14 amino acids. V was clipped by 7 bases and J by 3 bases; unmatched bases: 4.

The CDR3 here is CASSPYSYNEQFF. Written as DNA, the CDR3 is TGTGCCAGTAGCCCCTACTCCTACAATGAGCAGTTCTTC. J is TRBJ2-1 and V is TRBV19, with D unresolved. Germline V gives CDR1 LNHDA, CDR2 SQIVND (reference sequence). The CDR3 sequence is 13 residues long. Trimming pared 6 bases from V and 0 bases from J, leaving 6 bases between.

V gene TRBV5-1 combines with J gene TRBJ2-7, with TRBD1 identical over 9 bases. Germline CDR1 reads SGHRS; CDR2 reads YFSETQ. The V segment lost 4 bases and the J segment 5 bases; nucleotides outside the gene matches: 7. The CDR3 is 14 residues long. The CDR3 spells CASSHRDRVNEQYF. The DNA of the CDR3 is TGCGCCAGCAGCCACCGGGACAGGGTCAACGAGCAGTACTTC.

The V call is TRBV7-8, the J call TRBJ1-5, with D possibly being TRBD1 (6 bases). The CDR3 is 17 amino acids. The germline CDR1 and CDR2 sequences are SGHVS and FQNEAQ. Between the trimmed V and J ends, which lost 4 bases and 0 bases, there was a span of 16 bases. The chain's CDR3 is CASSSTGDISSNQPQHF. DNA for the CDR3: TGTGCCAGCAGCTCAACCGGGGACATTTCTAGCAATCAGCCCCAGCATTTT.

The CDR3 is CASIAAGTANTEAFF. The CDR3 DNA sequence: TGTGCCAGTATCGCCGCCGGGACTGCGAACACTGAAGCTTTCTTT. The rearrangement links TRBV19 to TRBJ1-1, with D possibly matching TRBD1 (5 bases). Germline V CDR1 and CDR2: LNHDA, SQIVND (reference sequence). Trimming removed 7 bases at V and 1 base at J, with 16 bases between. The CDR3 has 15 amino acids.

This chain joins TRBV2 and TRBJ2-3, with 9 positions matching TRBD2. Germline loops: CDR1 SNHLY, CDR2 FYNNEI. V was pared by 8 bases and J by 3 bases, with 9 bases of the junction left unmatched. The CDR3 contains 15 residues. The CDR3 is CASVGTSLYTDTQYF. In nucleotides, the CDR3 is TGTGCCAGCGTTGGGACTAGCCTATATACAGATACGCAGTATTTT.

The chain combines TRBV19 with TRBJ2-7, with D maybe TRBD2 (6 bases). CDR1 LNHDA and CDR2 SQIVND come from the germline V gene (reference sequence). This CDR3 spans 11 amino acids. V was pared by 8 bases and J by 7 bases, with 12 bases between. Here the CDR3 DNA reads TGTGCCAGTGGAGGGTTGTGGGAGCAGTACTTC. Its translation: CASGGLWEQYF.

The chain joins TRBV27 to TRBJ1-1; TRBD1 matches at 7 bases. Losses at the gene ends were 2 bases for V and 4 bases for J; bases not matched to a gene: 4. The CDR3 sequence is 14 residues long. Germline loops: CDR1 MNHEY, CDR2 SMNVEV (reference sequence). Here the CDR3 reads CASSLSAGGTEAFF. CDR3 bases: TGTGCCAGCAGTTTAAGCGCAGGGGGCACTGAAGCTTTCTTT.

CDR3 residues: CASGTSGSDQYF. CDR3 nucleotides: TGTGCCAGTGGGACTAGCGGGAGTGATCAGTACTTC. This chain links TRBV19 with TRBJ2-7; 14 nucleotides line up with TRBD2. Germline assignment: CDR1 LNHDA and CDR2 SQIVND (reference sequence). The CDR3 loop spans 12 amino acids. With 8 bases clipped from V and 10 bases from J, the junction kept 4 bases outside the gene matches.

This chain joins TRBV6-1 and TRBJ2-2, with D unresolved. Germline lookup yields CDR1 MNHNS and CDR2 SASEGT. The CDR3 runs to 10 residues. For the CDR3, the DNA is TGTGGCGCCTGGTCCGGGGAGCTGTTTTTT. It yields the protein CGAWSGELFF.

The CDR3, as DNA: TGTGCCAGCAGCTTAGAACGGGGGCCCCTGGATGAGCAGTTCTTC. Protein sequence: CASSLERGPLDEQFF. This chain uses TRBV5-6 with TRBJ2-1; D could derive from TRBD1 or TRBD2 (6 bases each). The CDR3 is 15 residues long. Germline V gene sequence: CDR1 SGHDT, CDR2 YYEEEE. The V and J ends lost 2 bases and 8 bases respectively, with 17 bases between them.

V usage is TRBV29-1 and J usage is TRBJ2-3; 11 positions agree with TRBD2. The CDR3 totals 13 residues. Germline V gene lookup returns CDR1 SQVTM and CDR2 ANQGSEA. Trimming at V came to 7 bases and at J to 7 bases, leaving 7 bases not matched to a gene. CDR3 in DNA: TGCAGCGGGGAGACTAGCGGGGACCATACGCAGTATTTT. It encodes CSGETSGDHTQYF.

This clone has a single count. J is TRBJ2-1 and V is TRBV4-1, with 12 positions matching TRBD2. Trimming at V came to 3 bases and at J to 7 bases, leaving 7 bases not matched to a gene. Germline lookup yields CDR1 MGHRA and CDR2 YSYEKL. The CDR3 is 16 amino acids. The CDR3 spells CASSHPTSGGGNEQFF. In nucleotides, the CDR3 is TGCGCCAGCAGCCATCCGACTAGCGGGGGTGGTAATGAGCAGTTCTTC.